The clone carrying this T cell receptor beta chain has only a few counts. As yet, its antigen is unknown. Primers used in a second PCR of about 6 to 11 cycles were a sample-barcoded 5' primer and a J-beta primer mix. The yield of each sample was at least 2.5 million CDR3-containing paired-end reads. TCRdb reprocessed the 5' RACE reads with MiXCR, giving one entry per CDR3 protein. Here the sample spans some 750,000 distinct CDR3 sequences, 22% being singletons. The sample comes from a study of blood T cells in healthy people across ages. Notes on the study in general: Long-lived donors exceeded aged donors in naive CD4+ cells and diversity.

Germline lookup yields CDR1 SQVTM and CDR2 ANQGSEA. Trimming cost V 4 bases and J 6 bases; bases outside gene matches: 9. The CDR3 extends over 13 amino acids. Peripheral blood was drawn, roughly 10 milliliters per donor. This receptor was identified in a man aged 65-85 years in good health. The material sequenced was blood. The chain employs TRBV29-1 and TRBJ2-7; the match to TRBD1 covers 7 bases. The DNA for the CDR3 is TGCAGCGTTGGGCGACAGGGTCGGTTCGAGCAGTACGTC. Translation: CSVGRQGRFEQYV.